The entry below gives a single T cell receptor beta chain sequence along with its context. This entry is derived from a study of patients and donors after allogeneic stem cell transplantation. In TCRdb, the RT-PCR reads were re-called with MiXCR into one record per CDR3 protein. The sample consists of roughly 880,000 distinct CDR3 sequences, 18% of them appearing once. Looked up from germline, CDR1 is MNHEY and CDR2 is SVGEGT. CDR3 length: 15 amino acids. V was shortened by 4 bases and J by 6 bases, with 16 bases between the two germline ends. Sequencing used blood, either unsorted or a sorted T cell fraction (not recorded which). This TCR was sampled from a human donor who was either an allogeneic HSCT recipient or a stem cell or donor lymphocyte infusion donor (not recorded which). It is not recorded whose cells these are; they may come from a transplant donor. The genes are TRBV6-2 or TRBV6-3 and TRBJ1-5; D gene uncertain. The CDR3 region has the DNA TGTGCCAGCAGTTGGCTCGGCAGGTGGGGTCAGCCCCAGCATTTT. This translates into CASSWLGRWGQPQHF.